The present T cell receptor beta chain was sequenced within a study of patients and donors after allogeneic stem cell transplantation (dated by TCRdb to about 2020). V is cut by 7 bases and J by 5 bases, and the space between the germline ends is 22 bases. Measured from the cysteine to the phenylalanine, the CDR3 is 16 residues long. This entry keeps only the CDR3 DNA: 48 bases, framed from base 1. This clonotype occurred a few times. Which antigen it targets is not known. Base qualities are not at hand, and no much larger clone is one base apart. Library preparation used RT-PCR. Reads for this sample came from a NextSeq 550. In-frame beta chains were kept once TCRdb had trimmed the public reads at Q25 with fastp and called clones with MiXCR. Each CDR3 protein gets just one entry, which takes the most common genes and DNA from the rows behind it. The sample contains approximately 150,000 distinct CDR3 sequences, over 30% of them found a single time. The ten most abundant clones make up about 50% of the sample.

The sequence came from a human donor who was either an allogeneic HSCT recipient or a stem cell or donor lymphocyte infusion donor (not recorded which). It is not recorded whose cells these are; they may come from a transplant donor. Sequenced: blood, either unsorted or a sorted T cell fraction (not recorded which). The rearrangement combines TRBV12-3 or TRBV12-4 with TRBJ2-3; the D segment could be TRBD1, given 6 matching bases. In nucleotides, the sequence is TGTGCCAGCATCCTCAACCTGGGGGCCATAGTAGATACGCAGTATTTT. It codes for CASILNLGAIVDTQYF.